Each of the 6 T cell receptor beta chains below was sequenced from the same sample in a study of T-cell reconstitution after alpha-beta-depleted transplantation in children. Molecular barcoding with unique molecular identifiers was used for the TCRbeta library. MiXCR, run by TCRdb on the PCR reads, gives a single entry per CDR3 protein. The sample holds around 440,000 distinct CDR3 sequences, 10% to 13% seen once. Sequencing was performed on PBMCs, taken before TCRalphabeta/CD19-depleted stem cell transplant. These receptors came from a child between 2 and 9 years old with inherited bone marrow failure, due to receive a stem cell transplant.

V gene TRBV9 combines with J gene TRBJ2-5; TRBD2 matches at 8 bases. The CDR3 contains 14 residues. Germline V gives CDR1 SGDLS, CDR2 YYNGEE. Trimming cost V 4 bases and J 4 bases; bases outside gene matches: 6. The CDR3 DNA sequence: TGTGCCAGCAGCTCTGCGGGGGGACGAGAGACCCAGTACTTC. It specifies CASSSAGGRETQYF.

A remark on this clonotype: As the CDR3 is not closed by the conserved phenylalanine or tryptophan, this likely results from a read error. The chain uses TRBV7-2 and TRBJ2-1; no clear D. The CDR3 consists of 13 residues. V was shortened by 3 bases and J by 4 bases, with 7 bases between the two germline ends. CDR1 and CDR2 (germline): SGHTA, FQGNSA. The CDR3 DNA is TGTGCCAGCAGCTTTCCTAATTACAATGAGCAGTTCATC. It encodes CASSFPNYNEQFI.

This clonotype was seen repeatedly, ten times or more. The chain recombines TRBV27 with TRBJ2-3; D might be TRBD2 (6 bases). This CDR3 contains 15 residues. Germline CDR1 and CDR2: MNHEY and SMNVEV (reference sequence). The V end was cut by 2 bases, the J end by 2 bases, with 11 bases between. DNA for the CDR3: TGTGCCAGCAGTTTAGTTAGCGGTAACACAGATACGCAGTATTTT. Residues: CASSLVSGNTDTQYF.

Concerning this clonotype: This sequence may be a read error, since a much larger clone differs from it by one base. The J gene is TRBJ1-3, the V gene TRBV27; TRBD1 is a possible D gene (5 bases). CDR1 is MNHEY and CDR2 is SMNVEV in the germline V gene (reference sequence). The CDR3 is 17 residues long. DNA for the CDR3: TGTGCCAGCAGTGTTGACGCCGGGGCCCACTCTGGAAACACCAAATATTTT. Its protein product is CASSVDAGAHSGNTKYF.

The sample holds many counts of this clonotype. This chain links TRBV7-2 with TRBJ1-1, with D hard to call. Germline CDR1 SGHTA, CDR2 FQGNSA. The CDR3 runs 14 residues. Trimming removed 5 bases from V and 4 bases from J, with 14 bases in between. CDR3 residues: CASSARWAATEAFF. DNA of the CDR3: TGTGCCAGCAGCGCGCGTTGGGCGGCCACTGAAGCTTTCTTT. The variable domain in full, completed from reference TRBV7-2 and TRBJ1-1, reads GAGVSQSPSNKVTEKGKDVELRCDPISGHTALYWYRQSLGQGLEFLIYFQGNSAPDKSGLPSDRFSAERTGGSVSTLTIQRTQQEDSAVYLCASSARWAATEAFFGQGTRLTVV.

This clonotype has ten or more counts. For the CDR3, the DNA is TGTGCCAGCCTAAGGACCGGCACAGATACGCAGTATTTT. Amino acid sequence: CASLRTGTDTQYF. V is TRBV21-1 and J is TRBJ2-3. TRBV21-1 is labeled a pseudogene. The CDR3 contains 13 residues.